This TCR beta chain derives from a study of patients and donors after allogeneic stem cell transplantation. MiXCR, run by TCRdb on the RT-PCR reads, gives a single entry per CDR3 protein. The sample includes about 960,000 distinct CDR3 sequences, around 17% seen only once; the top ten take around 6%. Trimming stripped 0 bases from V and 0 bases from J, with 10 bases between. From germline, CDR1 is MGHRA and CDR2 YSYEKL. CDR3 length equals 16 residues. The TCR originated in a human donor who was either an allogeneic HSCT recipient or a stem cell or donor lymphocyte infusion donor (not recorded which). It is not recorded whose cells these are; they may come from a transplant donor. Sequenced input: blood, either unsorted or a sorted T cell fraction (not recorded which). The V gene is TRBV4-1, the J gene TRBJ2-3, with D unresolved. CDR3 sequence reads: CASSQDFSSSTDTQYF. CDR3 sequence (DNA): TGCGCCAGCAGCCAAGATTTTAGCAGTAGCACAGATACGCAGTATTTT.